This TCR beta chain was observed in a study of regulatory T cells in long-lasting Graves disease (dated by TCRdb to the early 2020s). About the study as a whole: Persistent Graves' disease was defined as antithyroid drug treatment for over 5 years with persistently positive TSH receptor autoantibodies. Peripheral blood TCR sequencing and RNA sequencing compared persistent Graves' disease patients with newly diagnosed Graves' disease patients. The study was registered as a clinical trial and conducted in China. A total of roughly 35 samples underwent TCR sequencing: around 13 from persistent and roughly 20 from newly diagnosed Graves' disease patients. On average, persistent Graves' disease patients in the clinical cohort had been on antithyroid drugs for around ten years. What the authors observed across the whole study: Only the TCR beta chain was sequenced and analyzed. Persistent patients shared more public clonotypes among themselves (fewer than 3,000) than newly diagnosed patients did (about 970). Lower TCR Shannon entropy and fewer highly expanded clones were observed in persistent Graves' disease patients than in newly diagnosed patients, which suggested clonal expansion. TRBV28, TRBJ1-2 and TRBJ2-5 were preferentially used in persistent disease, while TRBV20-1 and TRBJ2-1 were favored in newly diagnosed disease. Peripheral blood alone was examined, since thyroid tissue, which constituted the primary lesion, could not be accessed. The authors acknowledged the small sample size as a limitation that may reduce accuracy.

Relative to germline, V is 0 bases shorter and J is 4 bases shorter, with 10 bases between their ends. In the germline V gene, CDR1 corresponds to KGHSH and CDR2 to LQKENI. The CDR3 covers 15 residues, taking in both the cysteine and the phenylalanine. Kept here is only the CDR3 DNA, which spans 45 bases and is read in frame from base 1. The sample's time point label, decoded: persistent/refractory GD, antithyroid drugs over 5 years with positive TRAb. For both TCR sequencing and RNA sequencing, RNA was extracted from PBMCs in TRIzol. The diagnosis of Graves' disease followed American Thyroid Association guidelines. Patients were recruited from an endocrinology department in Xi'an, China. Each patient gave about 10 milliliters of peripheral blood, collected in an EDTA anticoagulant tube. Ficoll Paque Plus density gradient separation was used to isolate PBMCs, and no additional T cell sorting was done. RNA quality was checked with an Agilent 2100 Bioanalyzer and agarose gel, and concentration with a NanoDrop 2000.

Library generation was performed with multiplex PCR. The instrument was an Illumina HiSeq 4000. To build TCR beta libraries, CDR3 regions were amplified by Arm-PCR using iRepertoire HTBI primers. PCR products were gel purified before sequencing. Concerning the study's data processing: Across samples, roughly 60 TRBV and 13 to 15 TRBJ segments were identified and used for gene usage analysis of CDR3 amino acid clonotypes. COPE and FqMerger were used to merge the filtered high-quality paired reads into contigs. BLAST was used to align contigs to IMGT TRBV, TRBD and TRBJ reference genes, and CDR3 was defined according to IMGT. Clonotypes above 0.1% frequency were classified as highly expanded clones. Shannon entropy served as the measure of repertoire diversity, while the Gini coefficient captured V-J evenness. Public clonotypes were defined as clonotypes shared by more than one individual. TCRdb trimmed the raw reads at Q25, called clones with MiXCR and kept productive beta chains. For every CDR3 protein sequence, its rows merge into one entry that carries the most common genes and DNA. The V and J calls and clone size come from TCRdb's table, not from the authors' own analysis. The table for this sample lists about 460,000 distinct CDR3 sequences; about 20% of them were counted only once. The ten most abundant clones make up 13% of the sample.

This clonotype was recorded a few times. No antigen is known for it. No quality values exist for individual bases; no much larger clone is one base distant. The material sequenced was peripheral blood mononuclear cells (PBMCs), taken when the disease was refractory, from a patient treated with antithyroid drugs. The receptor's source is a female donor with Graves disease. The receptor chain draws on TRBV18 and TRBJ1-5, with the D gene call left open. The CDR3 reads as follows: CASSPPMAVNQPQHF. The nucleotide sequence reads as follows: TGTGCCAGCTCACCACCGATGGCAGTTAATCAGCCCCAGCATTTT.